This note documents a single T cell receptor (beta chain) sequence. Its antigen is not yet known. Since the receptor is from a mouse, mouse gene names and germline sequences apply. The read terminates 1 residue before the CDR3 end, so the remaining end is supplied by the germline J gene. Library preparation used the immunoSEQ multiplex PCR assay. TCRbeta CDR3 sequencing was done by Adaptive Biotechnologies at survey depth, reporting CDR3 sequences, V/J genes, productive frequency and template counts. TCR beta CDR3 regions were amplified from genomic DNA instead of RNA. The published analysis was carried out like this. Pairwise repertoire overlap between tissues was quantified with Jensen-Shannon divergence, where 1 means complete divergence and 0 identical. Tissues were clustered by single-linkage agglomerative hierarchical clustering of pairwise JSD values and displayed as dendrograms. GLIPH2 was run on all patient samples with simulation_depth 1000, kmer_min_depth 3, cdr3_length_cutoff 8, keeping groups with more than two unique CDR3s. A standardized tissue-overlap score was calculated by extrapolating Jaccard GLIPH-group overlap across patients to a standard repertoire size of 1000 clones. Linear mixed-effect models, with tissue as a fixed effect and individual as a random effect, were used to test how diversity related to clinical or experimental variables. TCRdb stores this immuneACCESS table with in-frame sequences only. Part of the clones is absent; in the studies checked, under half of the shortfall reflects unresolved V genes, and no reason is known for the rest. Clonal size and the V and J genes are those of that table, whereas D and trimming came from the DNA. This sample has just over 20,000 clones in its table, and around 70% of those were observed once. The ten top clones hold roughly 0.38% of the sample.

From a lookup of the germline V gene (reference sequence), CDR1 and CDR2 are LGHNA and YNLKQL. The CDR3 runs 13 amino acids, cysteine and phenylalanine included. Shown are 36 bases from within the CDR3, in frame from base 1. V gives up 0 bases and J gives up 3 bases, and the segment between their germline ends measures 3 bases. This sample is part of a study of tissue T cells after allogeneic stem cell transplantation (dated by TCRdb to 2021 to 2024). As for the study more broadly: The study profiled TCR beta repertoires across many tissues from research autopsies of patients with and without GVHD, plus mouse models of GVHD. On the human side, the study was prospective and observational, with no blinding or randomization.

Study-wide conclusions, independent of this receptor: The patient cohort was small and varied clinically, and sampling depth was recognized as a limitation. Within patients, how anatomically similar tissues were was a major factor shaping TCR repertoire composition, regardless of disease or transplant status. In both patients and mice, T cells from blood and spleen picked up only a limited part of the TCR repertoire that was detected in tissues. Which tissue TCRs were alloreactive or antigen-specific was not determined in the study, and some of the clones might have been host cells that persisted. Only a few T cell clones appeared in more than one patient, yet motif-based clustering showed tissue-specific repertoire signatures that were shared between patients.

This sequence originates from a female BALB/c mouse in good health. This strain is of MHC haplotype H2-d. The sequencing sample was made of blood. The V and J segments used are TRBV5 and TRBJ1-5; the D gene remains uncertain. Partial CDR3 DNA: TGTGCCAGCAGCCAAGATGGCAACCAGGCTCCGCTT. It encodes CASSQDGNQAPL. In full, the CDR3 reads CASSQDGNQAPLF.